This T cell receptor (beta chain) was identified in a study of radiation and T cells in renal cell carcinoma (dated by TCRdb to between 2020 and 2021). Turning to the overall study: The samples were drawn from a clinical trial, where primary renal cell carcinomas were treated with 15 Gy of stereotactic body radiation therapy and then removed by nephrectomy 4 weeks afterward. In total, 50 or so samples underwent TCR beta sequencing: approximately 26 tumors plus 27 peripheral blood samples. A total of 4,016,671 unique CDR3 nucleotide sequences, encoding 2,500,000 or so unique CDR3 amino acid sequences, were found across all 50 or so samples. What the study reported, not specific to this receptor: Because pretreatment tumor biopsies were not available, the baseline intratumoral presence of clonotypes could not be determined. The single-armed trial design could not address effects of radiation dose or scheduling on the TCR repertoire. Changes in the blood repertoire were not tracked past 4 weeks after treatment. Top tumor clonotypes rose in blood from baseline to 2 weeks post-radiation, then contracted by 4 weeks, suggesting transient expansion of tumor-resident clones.

Comments on this clone: What antigen it recognizes has not been identified. No base quality information exists; no much larger clone differs at one position.

TCR beta libraries were generated from genomic DNA with the immunoSEQ kit, following the manufacturer's recommendations. Library preparation used a first multiplex PCR with proprietary primers, then a second PCR adding unique barcodes, with bead cleanups after each round. Each sample batch included a kit-provided positive control reaction and a negative control reaction. The final libraries were assessed on an Agilent 4200 TapeStation D1000 ScreenTape, pooled by volume, and quantified by qPCR. An Illumina NextSeq500 fitted with a MidOutput 150-cycle cartridge performed the sequencing, running 156 Read1 cycles and 15 Index1 cycles with the kit's custom primers. The pooled library was loaded at approximately 0.92 pM, and approximately 20% PhiX control was spiked in. Processing in the source paper ran as follows. The vendor-processed data were analyzed in R, and a clonotype was defined as all T cells that share the same CDR3 nucleotide sequence. For clone abundance analyses, frequencies were normalized to the 10,000 most abundant clones in each sample. Public T cell clones, averaging fewer than five per sample, were removed before analysis. Tumor-enriched and baseline blood-enriched clonotypes were defined by at least a 32-fold difference in abundance between compartments. A beta-binomial differential abundance model was used to identify clonotypes that were expanded or contracted between blood time points. The Baroni-Urbani and Buser coefficient was used to measure tumor-blood repertoire similarity, and groups were compared with two-tailed Wilcoxon tests in R. The clones in this table, taken by TCRdb from immuneACCESS, are in-frame only. Not every clone is retained; where verified, under half of the shortfall comes from an unresolved V gene, and the cause of the rest is unknown. Clone size and V and J calls were adopted from that table, with D and trimming inferred from the DNA. A total of 100,000 to 150,000 clones appear in this sample, roughly four fifths of them only once. The ten biggest clones cover around 6.1% of the sample.

The CDR3 runs 16 residues from the cysteine to the phenylalanine. Only the CDR3 part of the read is kept: 48 bases, read in frame from the first base. The germline V gene (reference sequence) specifies SEHNR as CDR1 and FQNEAQ as CDR2. Trimming takes 3 bases from V and 5 bases from J, and the germline ends sit 16 bases apart. The sample's time point label is to be understood as: blood 2 weeks post-SBRT. In light of the paper, this sample's treatment or condition label describes: 15 Gy SBRT to primary tumor, nephrectomy 4 weeks later. To track tumor-enriched clonotypes, serial peripheral blood was sampled from radiation-treated patients at baseline and at 2 weeks and 4 weeks after SBRT. Every patient had renal cell carcinoma of clear cell pathology. The QIAamp DNA Blood Mini Kit (Qiagen) was used to prepare genomic DNA for TCR sequencing. The analyses included only samples that passed all quality control checks.

The chain joins TRBV7-9 to TRBJ2-2; no D segment can be confidently identified. The receptor comes from a man aged 45 to 65 with renal cell carcinoma. The source was blood, collected from a patient whose treatment included radiotherapy and nephrectomy. In nucleotide form, the sequence is TGTGCCAGCAGCTTTATACAGCACTCTGGGACCGGGGAGCTGTTTTTT. This yields the protein CASSFIQHSGTGELFF.